This T cell receptor (beta chain) was obtained from a study of cytomegalovirus exposure and HLA in healthy donors (dated by TCRdb to 2016 to 2017). In the study overall: According to an earlier analysis of several hundred of the donors, about 190 million T cells yielded some 110 million unique TCR beta sequences and approximately 300 Gb of sequence data. An early release that covered some 640 HLA-typed donors contained around 330 gigabases of sequencing data and 65 million to 100 million unique TCR sequences. Of the roughly 390 genotyped donors, about 84% fell in the genetic ancestry cluster associated with self-reported Caucasian donors. The study aimed to test whether cataloging public T cell receptors could reveal signatures of past pathogen exposure. Using immunosequencing, the study profiled T cell repertoires from 500 to 800 subjects and related those repertoires to cytomegalovirus serostatus. A separate validation cohort of 100 to 150 different subjects was used in addition to the roughly 670-subject first cohort. The study combined high-throughput TCR immunosequencing, statistical association of individual TCRs with disease status, and machine learning to predict cytomegalovirus infection status. In a later analysis, previously published TCR beta repertoires from 600 to 850 donors were re-analyzed and high-resolution HLA genotyping was added so that TCR occurrence patterns could be studied. In the later analysis, no new phenotypic data were used to find candidate immune exposures; instead, reliance was placed on TCR beta sequences and their occurrence across donors. In an earlier analysis of 587 of the donors, high-throughput TCR beta sequencing was used to judge whether each TCR beta V gene segment behaved as functional or pseudogenic. Donor age, sex, ethnicity and CMV serostatus were compiled together with the repertoire data. A later genetic analysis used genome-wide SNP genotypes for about three fifths of the roughly 700 donors, treating that subset as a discovery cohort. Every discovery cohort repertoire had been produced on one sequencing platform. Both class I and class II loci were covered by HLA typing, at four-digit resolution. The number of donors typed differed by locus, with roughly 620-630 for A, B, C, DRB1 and DQB1, roughly 550 for DQA1, 606 for DPA1, and over 400 for DPB1. Because of strong linkage in the cohort, four to six DR-DQ haplotypes were treated as single units for association and clustering. Across under 500 genotyped donors of the cohort, an average of approximately 200,000 unique TCR beta nucleotide sequences per donor were sequenced, and roughly 17% of those sequences were non-productive.

The full study reports these points: It was suggested by the authors that the approach could potentially be generalized to other disease states and immunological phenotypes. Some IMGT-functional V segments, including TRBV6-2 and TRBV6-3, could not be distinguished by the 87-base-pair reads and were therefore excluded. Immune exposure information for the cohort was limited to CMV serostatus. A later analysis found that HLA-associated TCR beta chains were more clonally expanded and had lower generation probabilities than equally common non-associated chains. Cytomegalovirus status was reported to be diagnosed by the classifier with high specificity and sensitivity in both the original and validation cohorts. In the study, roughly 160 TCR beta chains were listed as associated with cytomegalovirus. A further reported finding was that TCR beta sequences accurately predicted the HLA-A and HLA-B alleles for most subjects in the first cohort. Because HLA typing was missing for some donors at each locus, association tests included only the typed subset. In a later analysis, TCR association rates were found to vary across HLA loci, with the most associated TCRs seen for DRB1 alleles and the fewest for HLA-C alleles. Because counts were too low, seventeen rarely observed V segments, including chromosome 9 orphons, were excluded from the earlier analysis of under 650 of the donors. A later analysis reported that several top co-occurrence clusters appeared linked to parvovirus B19, influenza, CMV and Epstein-Barr virus. An association between a missense DCLRE1C variant and V-gene and J-gene trimming of TCR beta chains was found in a later genetic analysis and replicated in an independent cohort. When HLA alleles, especially DR and DQ, strongly co-occurred, attributing TCR associations to individual alleles was difficult. In an earlier analysis of over 550 of the donors, most TCR beta V segments were observed in productive rearrangements about 90% or about 30% of the time, broadly matching IMGT annotations. The presence/absence analyses assumed that sequencing depth was roughly uniform across donors, and that assumption may not be true. Specific HLA alleles were associated with 15,000 to 20,000 TCR beta sequences at a false discovery rate of 0.05 in a later analysis. In a later genetic analysis, fewer N-insertions in productive TCRs were reported among donors in an Asian-associated ancestry cluster than the approximately 670-donor mean. In vitro tests confirmed that a few of the cytomegalovirus-associated TCR beta chains recognize cytomegalovirus antigens. The sequencing pipeline was judged likely to have produced a cluster of highly shared sequence variants as a technical artifact. This cohort had only TCR beta chains sequenced, and the lack of alpha or paired-chain data limited which features could be detected. Linkage disequilibrium might explain the correlated functional status among segregating V segments, but an unknown experimental factor could not be excluded. While some public TCRs were present in many individuals, most TCR sequences turned up only very rarely across donors. Most CMV-associated TCR beta chains appeared to be HLA-restricted in a later analysis, and the HLA associations seemed to be driven largely by CMV exposure.

Worth noting for this clone: Its binding antigen is unknown. Base qualities are not provided; no much larger clone lies one nucleotide away.

In total, just over 650 healthy bone marrow donors made up the cohort. At the time of sampling, every cohort member was nominally healthy, though immune exposures that went unrecorded were likely present. The donor tested CMV seronegative, placing the donor among the roughly 340 seronegative members of the cohort. A peripheral blood sample was provided by each donor, and peripheral blood mononuclear cells were used for TCR beta sequencing. Genomic DNA was extracted from the blood cell samples with the Qiagen DNeasy Blood Extraction Kit. Library preparation employed the immunoSEQ multiplex PCR assay. For the multiplex PCR, a mixture combining 60 forward primers for TCR Vbeta segments and 13 reverse primers for TCR Jbeta segments was used. The CDR3 region of rearranged TCR beta genes was amplified from genomic DNA by a multiplex PCR assay. The Illumina HiSeq System was used to sequence the amplified TCR beta libraries as 87-base-pair reads. The authors' analysis ran thus. Across the 670 or so repertoires, a later analysis counted 78 million or so unique TCR beta chains, approximately 12 million of which were shared by at least two donors. A nearest-neighbor algorithm error-corrected the raw reads and collapsed the reads into unique sequences, merging closely related sequences to remove PCR and sequencing errors. CDR3 sequences were aligned to IMGT reference sequences to assign V, D and J gene segments. Each retained sequence needed at least a six-nucleotide match to both a V gene segment and a J gene segment. A rearrangement counted as productive if the CDR3 had no stop codons and remained in frame with V and J, and every other rearrangement counted as non-productive. Following IMGT convention, CDR3 was defined as the stretch from the second conserved V-encoded cysteine up to the conserved J-encoded phenylalanine. The earlier analysis of about 610 of the donors excluded sequences that lacked an unambiguous match to a single V gene segment. In an earlier analysis of roughly 500 of the donors, V segments were called functional above 56.7% productive rearrangements and were called segregating when the between-donor standard deviation exceeded 5%. To diagnose cytomegalovirus status from the catalog of TCR beta chain sequences, a statistical classification framework was built. V and J gene assignment, in a later analysis, came from comparing TCR nucleotide sequences with IMGT/GENE-DB human TR gene sequences. Using the TCRdist pipeline, a later analysis assigned CDR3 sequences along with most-parsimonious VDJ recombination scenarios. A later analysis defined each TCR beta chain by its CDR3 amino acid sequence plus V-gene family, and excluded reads lacking a unique V-gene family. A later analysis removed 600 or so highly shared, low-generation-probability nucleotide sequences to deal with suspected cross-contamination and a sequencing artifact. For each public chain, a later analysis derived a clonal expansion index from normalized ranks of inferred template counts within each repertoire. In a later analysis, generation probabilities were computed with a VDJ recombination model fitted to out-of-frame rearrangements, and the resulting probabilities were checked against IGoR. In a later analysis, hypergeometric tests were used to score TCR-TCR, TCR-HLA and TCR-CMV co-occurrence, with a repertoire-size bias correction applied to TCR pairs. A later analysis estimated false discovery rates by permuting HLA or CMV assignments 20 times. A later analysis grouped co-occurring TCRs with DBSCAN, adding TCRdist sequence similarity when clustering within HLA-allele-positive subsets. Repertoires with fewer than 30,000 or more than 120,000 public chains, plus five repertoires with anomalous nucleotide sharing, were excluded from co-occurrence clustering. TCRdb re-hosts the immuneACCESS table, in-frame sequences only. Its copies lack some clones; in the studies checked, an unresolved V gene accounts for under half of them, and the cause for the rest is not known. The V and J calls and clone size were taken over from that table, and D and trimming were inferred from the DNA. Here the sample has roughly 180,000 clones; roughly 80% occur a single time. The leading ten clones occupy about 3.1% of the sample.

Per the germline V gene (reference sequence), LNHDA is the CDR1 and SQIVND is the CDR2. Trimmed from V: 7 bases; trimmed from J: 5 bases; junction bases lacking a gene match: 7. The CDR3 holds 14 amino acids from the cysteine to the phenylalanine. Kept here is only the CDR3 DNA, which spans 42 bases and is read in frame from base 1. Here the chain combines TRBV19 and TRBJ2-1, with 8 bases aligning to TRBD1. Sequenced sample: PBMCs. This receptor was obtained from a female donor in good health and CMV-seronegative. CDR3 loop: CASKDRAQHNEQFF. The DNA is as follows: TGTGCCAGTAAGGACAGGGCACAACACAATGAGCAGTTCTTC.